The 21 T cell receptor beta chains below were found in one sample sequenced in a study of shared clonotypes between healthy human individuals (dated by TCRdb to about 2020). Libraries were prepared through the immunoSEQ multiplex PCR assay. TCRdb retrieved this table from immuneACCESS and kept in-frame rearrangements only. Not all clones are present; in checked studies, unresolved V genes account for under half, and no reason is known for the remainder. For this sample the table gives approximately 530,000 clones, of which roughly 95% were detected only once. The ten biggest clones cover nearly 0.065% of the sample. The sample consisted of naive CD4+ T cells sorted from blood. The cell subset or site label, as the study defines it: CD45RA+ positively selected. The receptors originated from a young woman in good health.

This clone was seen just once. The chain has TRBV6-1 and TRBJ1-1; D not certain. Germline V lookup: CDR1 MNHNS, CDR2 SASEGT. CDR3 length: 15 residues. V was clipped by 3 bases and J by 0 bases, with 11 bases between them. In DNA form, the CDR3 reads TGTGCCAGCAGTGATCCGGGCCGTATGAACACTGAAGCTTTCTTT. It encodes CASSDPGRMNTEAFF.

The chain employs TRBV10-3 and TRBJ2-5; the match to TRBD1 covers 12 bases. Looked up from germline, CDR1 is ENHRY and CDR2 is SYGVKD. There are 15 residues in the CDR3. J was trimmed by 5 bases and V by 4 bases; bases with no gene match: 5. This CDR3 is CAISAGTGGKETQYF. In DNA, the CDR3 is TGTGCCATCAGTGCCGGGACAGGGGGCAAGGAGACCCAGTACTTC.

V is TRBV5-1 and J is TRBJ2-3; 9 bases fit TRBD1. Germline CDR1 is SGHRS and CDR2 is YFSETQ. The CDR3 spans 17 residues. V dropped 3 bases and J dropped 4; count of bases not matched to a gene: 12. The CDR3 nucleotides read TGCGCCAGCAGCTCGGCTCCGGGACAGGGATTCCCAGATACGCAGTATTTT. Amino acid sequence: CASSSAPGQGFPDTQYF.

The gene calls are TRBV30 and TRBJ1-5, with D possibly being TRBD1 (5 bases). This CDR3 comprises 12 residues. Trimming shortened V by 3 bases and J by 4 bases, and 7 bases separated the two germline ends. CDR1 is GTSNPN and CDR2 is SVGIG in the germline V gene (reference sequence). The CDR3 nucleotides read TGTGCCTGGAGCGGGGGGAATCAGCCCCAGCATTTT. It encodes CAWSGGNQPQHF.

As for this clone: The same CDR3 also results from other DNA sequences found in this sample. This rearrangement joins TRBV7-9 to TRBJ2-7; 10 bases line up with TRBD1. V dropped 8 bases and J dropped 2; count of bases not matched to a gene: 3. Looked up from germline, CDR1 is SEHNR and CDR2 is FQNEAQ (reference sequence). CDR3 size: 13 residues. Here the CDR3 DNA reads TGTGCCAGCTCAGACAGGGGGCCCTACGAGCAGTACTTC. It is translated as CASSDRGPYEQYF.

This chain connects TRBV11-2 to TRBJ2-5, with 14 bases fitting TRBD2. The germline V gene has CDR1 SGHAT and CDR2 FQNNGV. Losses at the gene ends were 0 bases for V and 3 bases for J; bases not matched to a gene: 9. The CDR3 covers 19 residues. The CDR3 bases are TGTGCCAGCAGCTTAGATCTACCGGGACTAGCGGGAGTAGAAGAGACCCAGTACTTC. Translation: CASSLDLPGLAGVEETQYF.

In the case of this clone: At one of its ends the junction is not consistent with the germline gene, which may arise from a read error. This chain uses TRBV5-8 with TRBJ1-5; no firm D call. This CDR3 contains 15 residues. In germline, CDR1 is SGHTS, CDR2 YDEGEE. DNA of the CDR3: TGTGCCAGCAGCTTGGGGGTCCAGAGCACTCAGCCCCAGCATTTT. Translated: CASSLGVQSTQPQHF.

The genes are TRBV27 and TRBJ1-4; D unclear. This CDR3 comprises 14 residues. V was cut by 4 bases and J by 7 bases, with 13 bases left in between. Looked up from germline, CDR1 is MNHEY and CDR2 is SMNVEV (reference sequence). CDR3 region: CASSSPGLGEKLFF. The DNA for the CDR3 is TGTGCCAGCAGTTCCCCGGGCCTTGGTGAAAAACTGTTTTTT.

The chain joins TRBV4-2 to TRBJ2-1; 7 bases line up with TRBD2. This CDR3 has 21 amino acids. The trim removed 1 base at V and 10 bases at J, leaving 28 bases unmatched. Germline CDR1 LGHNA, CDR2 YNFKEQ. DNA for the CDR3: TGTGCCAGCAGCCAAGGTTGGCCAGGACCACTGGCGGGAGCGACCTTCGGGGAGCAGTTCTTC. This encodes CASSQGWPGPLAGATFGEQFF.

This sequence joins TRBV28 and TRBJ2-5; the D gene could be TRBD1 or TRBD2 (5 bases each). This CDR3 has 16 amino acids. Looked up from germline, CDR1 is MDHEN and CDR2 is SYDVKM. V lost 2 bases, J lost 1 base, and 14 bases lay in between. The CDR3 reads CASSLQGPSPQETQYF. CDR3 coding DNA: TGTGCCAGCAGTTTACAGGGACCGAGCCCCCAAGAGACCCAGTACTTC.

The gene calls are TRBV28 and TRBJ2-2, with no clear D. Trimming removed 3 bases from V and 5 bases from J, with 16 bases in between. This CDR3 is built from 16 residues. Germline CDR1 is MDHEN and CDR2 is SYDVKM. For the CDR3, the DNA is TGTGCCAGCAGTTTTACATACACGCAAAGTACCGGGGAGCTGTTTTTT. Protein: CASSFTYTQSTGELFF.

This clone was counted only a few times. The chain links TRBV18 to TRBJ2-1; D remains ambiguous. CDR1 is KGHSH and CDR2 is LQKENI in the germline V gene. The ends were cut back, 2 bases at V and 4 bases at J, with 12 bases in the middle. The CDR3 is 15 amino acids. The CDR3 nucleotides read TGTGCCAGCTCACCAAGGGTGGCCGCTTACAATGAGCAGTTCTTC. This codes for CASSPRVAAYNEQFF.

The chain uses TRBV2 and TRBJ1-2; D possibly corresponds to TRBD1 (6 bases). Germline V CDR1 and CDR2: SNHLY, FYNNEI. The CDR3 spans 13 residues. The V and J ends lost 5 bases and 6 bases respectively, with 13 bases between them. The CDR3 bases are TGTGCCAGCAGTCCAACCAGGGGCGATGGCTACACCTTC. This encodes CASSPTRGDGYTF.

The rearrangement uses TRBV27 and TRBJ2-1, with D possibly being TRBD1 (6 bases). Germline values: CDR1 MNHEY, CDR2 SMNVEV (reference sequence). This CDR3 region has 15 residues. Trimming took 5 bases from V and 13 from J, leaving 24 bases between them. The CDR3 is CASSKQRQVVELQFF. The CDR3 DNA is TGTGCCAGCAGTAAACAAAGACAGGTCGTGGAACTCCAGTTCTTC.

V and J are TRBV28 and TRBJ2-1; unclear D gene. Trimming took 4 bases from V and 5 from J, leaving 12 bases between them. CDR3 length equals 14 residues. Per germline, CDR1 MDHEN and CDR2 SYDVKM. The CDR3 is CASSSGSFNNEQFF. CDR3 bases: TGTGCCAGCAGTTCTGGTTCTTTTAACAATGAGCAGTTCTTC.

V is TRBV7-9 and J is TRBJ2-7, with TRBD2 identical over 7 bases. J was trimmed by 2 bases and V by 4 bases; bases with no gene match: 8. Germline CDR1 and CDR2: SEHNR and FQNEAQ (reference sequence). This CDR3 region has 15 residues. The CDR3: CASSSDRAGAYEQYF. In DNA, the CDR3 is TGTGCCAGCAGCTCCGACCGGGCGGGAGCCTACGAGCAGTACTTC.

The CDR3 nucleotides read TGTGCCAGCTCACCTCGCACACTCGACGGGAACACTGAAGCTTTCTTT. Translating it yields CASSPRTLDGNTEAFF. J is TRBJ1-1 and V is TRBV18; D is unclear. The CDR3 covers 16 residues. Trimming cost V 3 bases and J 1 base, with 15 bases left between them. Germline V gives CDR1 KGHSH, CDR2 LQKENI.

The chain carries TRBV6-5 and TRBJ1-5; D gene unclear. The V and J ends lost 0 bases and 4 bases respectively, with 7 bases between them. The germline gives CDR1 MNHEY, CDR2 SVGAGI. This CDR3 has 14 amino acids. The CDR3 nucleotides read TGTGCCAGCAGTTACTCCAACTTTAATCAGCCCCAGCATTTT. Residues: CASSYSNFNQPQHF.

This clone was observed a single time. V is TRBV29-1 and J is TRBJ2-7; D is ambiguous. This CDR3 is 13 amino acids long. Germline values: CDR1 SQVTM, CDR2 ANQGSEA. V was trimmed by 6 bases and J by 2 bases, leaving 14 bases between them. The CDR3 DNA sequence: TGCAGCGTAGGATCAACAACGACCTACGAGCAGTACTTC. It specifies CSVGSTTTYEQYF.

On this clone itself: Other DNA sequences within the sample encode an identical CDR3. The gene calls are TRBV18 and TRBJ1-4; D remains unclear. V gave up 2 bases and J gave up 0 bases, with 4 bases separating them. This CDR3 comprises 14 residues. Looked up from germline, CDR1 is KGHSH and CDR2 is LQKENI. The CDR3: CASSPGSTNEKLFF. Written as DNA, the CDR3 is TGTGCCAGCTCACCAGGCTCAACTAATGAAAAACTGTTTTTT.

This clone was recorded once. The rearrangement uses TRBV4-2 and TRBJ2-1; 11 bases agree with TRBD2. After removal of 1 base from V and 7 bases from J, the junction contained 9 bases not matched to a gene. The length of the CDR3 is 17 residues. Germline V gives CDR1 LGHNA, CDR2 YNFKEQ. The DNA of the CDR3 is TGTGCCAGCAGCCAAGGCAGCGGGACTAGCGGAAATAATGAGCAGTTCTTC. Translation: CASSQGSGTSGNNEQFF.